A single sample gave rise to the 24 T cell receptor beta chains below, sequenced in a study of T cell responses to AZD1222 COVID-19 vaccine. Method: immunoSEQ multiplex PCR; TCRdb's copy keeps in-frame clones and lacks some. The data hold approximately 67,000 clones, with 70% to 90% observed a single time. Sequencing was performed on peripheral blood, taken 28 days after the second AZD1222 dose. The receptors were sampled from an adult who received the AZD1222 COVID-19 vaccine.

This clone came up once. The V call is TRBV5-1, the J call TRBJ2-7; D is undetermined. The V end was cut by 3 bases, the J end by 3 bases, with 4 bases between. The germline V gene encodes CDR1 SGHRS and CDR2 YFSETQ. The CDR3 loop spans 11 amino acids. CDR3 residues: CASSSDYEQYF. For the CDR3, the DNA is TGCGCCAGCAGCTCCGACTACGAGCAGTACTTC.

The chain recombines TRBV4-1 with TRBJ1-4; perhaps TRBD1 as D (5 bases). The CDR3 has 14 residues. V lost 3 bases and J 8 bases, leaving 13 bases between the germline ends. CDR1 and CDR2 from the germline V gene are MGHRA and YSYEKL. The CDR3 sequence is CASSQYQGGEKLFF. The CDR3 nucleotides read TGCGCCAGCAGCCAGTATCAGGGTGGCGAAAAACTGTTTTTT.

The chain uses TRBV5-1 and TRBJ2-6; D ambiguous. Germline V lookup: CDR1 SGHRS, CDR2 YFSETQ. Trimming left V 0 bases short and J 2 bases short, with 6 bases between. CDR3 length equals 15 residues. CDR3 coding DNA: TGCGCCAGCAGCTTGGGAGAAACTGGGGCCAACGTCCTGACTTTC. Translation gives CASSLGETGANVLTF.

This clone was recorded once. The V gene is TRBV9, the J gene TRBJ2-1, with TRBD1 as a possible D gene (6 bases). The CDR3 has 15 residues. Germline V gene sequence: CDR1 SGDLS, CDR2 YYNGEE. V lost 4 bases to trimming and J lost 0 bases, with 11 bases between them. Written as DNA, the CDR3 is TGTGCCAGCAGCTACGGACAGAACTCCTACAATGAGCAGTTCTTC. Translated: CASSYGQNSYNEQFF.

The chain carries TRBV5-5 and TRBJ2-3; tentative D call: TRBD1 (5 bases). The CDR3 covers 14 residues. V lost 3 bases and J 2 bases, leaving 10 bases between the germline ends. Per germline, CDR1 SGHKS and CDR2 YYEKEE (reference sequence). The CDR3, as DNA: TGTGCCAGCAGCTACGACAGACCCACAGATACGCAGTATTTT. Translation gives CASSYDRPTDTQYF.

This clone was found a few times. The chain is built from TRBV10-3 and TRBJ2-2, with TRBD2 identical over 11 bases. V lost 6 bases to trimming and J lost 5 bases; unmatched junction nucleotides: 8. The CDR3 totals 16 residues. Germline lookup yields CDR1 ENHRY and CDR2 SYGVKD. CDR3 DNA: TGTGCCATCAGCCCTACTAGCGGGAGAGGGACCGGGGAGCTGTTTTTT. Translation: CAISPTSGRGTGELFF.

The chain joins TRBV6-1 to TRBJ1-2; a possible D gene is TRBD1 (5 bases). CDR3 size: 14 residues. Trimming removed 1 base at V and 0 bases at J, with 6 bases between. Germline lookup yields CDR1 MNHNS and CDR2 SASEGT. The CDR3 bases are TGTGCCAGCAGTGAAGGACAGCCTAACTATGGCTACACCTTC. This sequence encodes CASSEGQPNYGYTF.

The chain carries TRBV14 and TRBJ1-5; D is unclear. The CDR3 runs 13 residues. Looked up from germline, CDR1 is SGHDN and CDR2 is FVKESK. V dropped 1 base and J dropped 4 bases, with 5 bases sitting between them. Here the CDR3 DNA reads TGTGCCAGCAGCCAAGGGCCTAATCAGCCCCAGCATTTT. The encoded protein is CASSQGPNQPQHF.

The V gene is TRBV10-3, the J gene TRBJ2-7; TRBD1 or TRBD2 may be the D gene (5 bases each). Germline V gives CDR1 ENHRY, CDR2 SYGVKD. The CDR3 is 11 amino acids. V was cut by 7 bases and J by 12 bases, with 16 bases left in between. CDR3 loop: CAIKGTDSSYF. CDR3 DNA: TGTGCCATCAAGGGGACCGATAGTTCGTACTTC.

This clone occurred a few times. CDR3 amino acids: CASRPSRQITEAFF. The CDR3 DNA is TGTGCCAGTCGACCGTCAAGACAGATCACTGAAGCTTTCTTT. The chain is built from TRBV2 and TRBJ1-1; D may be TRBD1 (5 bases). CDR1 SNHLY and CDR2 FYNNEI come from the germline V gene. CDR3 length: 14 residues. The V end lost 9 bases, the J end lost 4 bases, and 18 bases lay between the germline ends. Full variable domain (rest looked up from reference TRBV2 and TRBJ1-1): EPEVTQTPSHQVTQMGQEVILRCVPISNHLYFYWYRQILGQKVEFLVSFYNNEISEKSEIFDDQFSVERPDGSNFTLKIRSTKLEDSAMYFCASRPSRQITEAFFGQGTRLTVV.

Remarks on this clone: Other DNA sequences in this sample translate to the same CDR3. The V call is TRBV5-1, the J call TRBJ2-7, with 9 bases identical to TRBD2. The germline V gene has CDR1 SGHRS and CDR2 YFSETQ. The ends lost 4 bases at V and 4 bases at J; junction bases unmatched: 3. The CDR3 extends over 13 amino acids. CDR3 loop: CASSPGLAYEQYF. CDR3 in DNA: TGCGCCAGCAGCCCGGGACTAGCATACGAGCAGTACTTC.

The V and J genes are TRBV18 and TRBJ2-5; TRBD2 is a possible D gene (6 bases). This CDR3 is built from 13 residues. Trimming shortened V by 3 bases and J by 5 bases, and 10 bases separated the two germline ends. Germline V lookup: CDR1 KGHSH, CDR2 LQKENI. Written as DNA, the CDR3 is TGTGCCAGCTCACCGTCAGGGAGGGAGACCCAGTACTTC. Encoded protein: CASSPSGRETQYF.

V and J are TRBV4-1 and TRBJ2-7, with D unclear. V lost 1 base to trimming and J lost 1 base, with 8 bases between them. CDR3 length: 14 amino acids. The germline V gene encodes CDR1 MGHRA and CDR2 YSYEKL. The CDR3 coding sequence is TGCGCCAGCAGCCAAGTTAGAAAATCCTACGAGCAGTACTTC. Translated, it gives CASSQVRKSYEQYF.

DNA of the CDR3: TGTGCCAGCTCACCCACTCCCGGGACAGGGGGAGATGGCTACACCTTC. It codes for CASSPTPGTGGDGYTF. This rearrangement joins TRBV18 to TRBJ1-2; TRBD1 agrees at 11 bases. The length of the CDR3 is 16 residues. Trimming removed 3 bases from V and 6 bases from J; junction bases left unmatched: 9. Germline assignment: CDR1 KGHSH and CDR2 LQKENI.

V usage is TRBV7-9 and J usage is TRBJ2-7, with D possibly matching TRBD2 (5 bases). This CDR3 spans 13 amino acids. Germline CDR1 reads SEHNR; CDR2 reads FQNEAQ (reference sequence). The V end lost 0 bases, the J end lost 6 bases, and 9 bases lay between the germline ends. In nucleotides, the CDR3 is TGTGCCAGCAGCTTAGCGCAAGGGAGCGAGCAGTACTTC. Encoded protein: CASSLAQGSEQYF.

The chain couples TRBV4-1 to TRBJ2-1; TRBD2 matches at 8 bases. This CDR3 is built from 15 residues. V gave up 5 bases and J gave up 7 bases; unmatched junction bases: 10. Germline assignment: CDR1 MGHRA and CDR2 YSYEKL. The CDR3 here is CASSNLAGYANEQFF. CDR3 nucleotides: TGCGCCAGCAGCAACCTAGCGGGCTACGCAAATGAGCAGTTCTTC.

The chain is built from TRBV6-5 and TRBJ2-7, with TRBD2 as a possible D gene (6 bases). The CDR3 spans 16 residues. Germline V gene sequence: CDR1 MNHEY, CDR2 SVGAGI. Deletions cut 0 bases from V and 0 bases from J, with 12 bases between. The CDR3 coding sequence is TGTGCCAGCAGTTACTCATCGGGACTTCCCTCCTACGAGCAGTACTTC. Its protein product is CASSYSSGLPSYEQYF.

The V gene is TRBV6-1, the J gene TRBJ1-5; D is perhaps TRBD1 (5 bases). The CDR3 sequence is 13 residues long. Trimming cost V 2 bases and J 6 bases, with 8 bases left between them. Looked up from germline, CDR1 is MNHNS and CDR2 is SASEGT. CDR3 protein: CASSERGAQPQHF. The CDR3 DNA sequence: TGTGCCAGCAGTGAAAGGGGTGCTCAGCCCCAGCATTTT.

The chain joins TRBV19 to TRBJ1-4; D is ambiguous. V was cut by 7 bases and J by 7 bases, with 25 bases left in between. The germline V gene encodes CDR1 LNHDA and CDR2 SQIVND (reference sequence). The CDR3 spans 17 residues. CDR3 region: CASIGPRRARSCEKLFF. The CDR3 region has the DNA TGTGCCAGTATTGGTCCCCGAAGGGCGCGTTCATGTGAAAAACTGTTTTTT.

The rearrangement joins TRBV7-9 to TRBJ2-7, with D perhaps assigned TRBD1 or TRBD2 (5 bases each). This CDR3 contains 12 residues. Deletions cut 5 bases from V and 4 bases from J, with 9 bases between. Germline CDR1 is SEHNR and CDR2 is FQNEAQ (reference sequence). CDR3: CASSPEGYEQYF. The CDR3 region has the DNA TGTGCCAGCAGCCCCGAGGGGTACGAGCAGTACTTC.

The chain joins TRBV6-6 to TRBJ1-2; a possible D gene is TRBD1 (6 bases). Between the trimmed V and J ends, which lost 5 bases and 8 bases, there was a span of 9 bases. The length of the CDR3 is 11 residues. CDR1 and CDR2 (germline): MNHNY, SVGAGI (reference sequence). This chain's CDR3 is CASSGDTGYTF. CDR3 in DNA: TGTGCCAGCAGTGGGGACACCGGCTACACCTTC.

The chain couples TRBV7-3 to TRBJ1-1; a weak D match, TRBD1 (6 bases). Between the trimmed V and J ends, which lost 2 bases and 2 bases, there was a span of 18 bases. CDR1 is SGHTA and CDR2 is FQGTGA in the germline V gene. The CDR3 spans 17 residues. Written as DNA, the CDR3 is TGTGCCAGCAGCTTATTCACCCAGAGGGGGGTTAACACTGAAGCTTTCTTT. Translated, it gives CASSLFTQRGVNTEAFF.

The DNA of the CDR3 is TGTGCCAGCAGTTTCCGGCTCCTACTGGGCCTGGGGGAGCAGTACTTC. Translating gives CASSFRLLLGLGEQYF. The rearrangement joins TRBV28 to TRBJ2-7; D ambiguous. The CDR3 length is 16 residues. V shed 3 bases and J shed 7 bases, with 22 bases lying between them. Germline V gene lookup returns CDR1 MDHEN and CDR2 SYDVKM.

The chain recombines TRBV25-1 with TRBJ2-7, with TRBD1 matching over 10 bases. The CDR3 runs to 15 residues. Germline lookup yields CDR1 MGHDK and CDR2 SYGVNS. Trimming took 6 bases from V and 2 from J; bases not matched to a gene: 7. CDR3 nucleotides: TGTGCCAGCAGGACTGGACAGGGGGGACCCTACGAGCAGTACTTC. Protein product: CASRTGQGGPYEQYF.